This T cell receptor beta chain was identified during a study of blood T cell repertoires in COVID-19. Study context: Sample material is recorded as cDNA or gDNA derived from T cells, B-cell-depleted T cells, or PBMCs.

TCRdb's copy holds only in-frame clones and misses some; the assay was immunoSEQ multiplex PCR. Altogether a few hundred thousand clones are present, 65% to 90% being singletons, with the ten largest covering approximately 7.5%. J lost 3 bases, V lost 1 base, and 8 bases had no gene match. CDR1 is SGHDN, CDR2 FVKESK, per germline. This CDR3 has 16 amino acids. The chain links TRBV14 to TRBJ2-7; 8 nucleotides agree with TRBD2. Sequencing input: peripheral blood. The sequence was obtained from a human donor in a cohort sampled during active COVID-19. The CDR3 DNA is TGTGCCAGCAGCCAAGGGGGTAGCGGGGAGCTCTACGAGCAGTACTTC. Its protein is CASSQGGSGELYEQYF.